This T cell receptor (beta chain) was retrieved from a study of blood T cells in healthy people across ages. Germline values: CDR1 MNHEY, CDR2 SMNVEV (reference sequence). This CDR3 has 15 residues. V dropped 2 bases and J dropped 0 bases, with 9 bases sitting between them. PCR was performed a second time for about 6 to 12 cycles using a sample-barcoded 5' primer and a J-beta primer mix. Each cDNA was tagged by a template-switch adaptor containing 12 random nucleotides. There were at least 2.5 million CDR3-containing paired-end reads obtained from each sample. TCRdb processed the 5' RACE reads anew with MiXCR; each CDR3 protein has one entry. The sample holds about a million distinct CDR3 sequences; roughly half are singletons and the top ten take around 21%. Study outcomes and limitations: CMV status of donors was unknown, possibly confounding expanded clonotype changes. Whereas aged donors had fewer naive CD4+ cells, long-lived donors had more of them and higher diversity.

Details on this clonotype: The antigen remains unidentified.

The sequenced sample was blood. This TCR derives from a woman aged 60-75 years in good health. V is TRBV27 and J is TRBJ2-3; no clear D. This chain's CDR3 is CASSLRTPSTDTQYF. As DNA, the CDR3 is TGTGCCAGCAGTTTACGGACCCCTAGCACAGATACGCAGTATTTT.